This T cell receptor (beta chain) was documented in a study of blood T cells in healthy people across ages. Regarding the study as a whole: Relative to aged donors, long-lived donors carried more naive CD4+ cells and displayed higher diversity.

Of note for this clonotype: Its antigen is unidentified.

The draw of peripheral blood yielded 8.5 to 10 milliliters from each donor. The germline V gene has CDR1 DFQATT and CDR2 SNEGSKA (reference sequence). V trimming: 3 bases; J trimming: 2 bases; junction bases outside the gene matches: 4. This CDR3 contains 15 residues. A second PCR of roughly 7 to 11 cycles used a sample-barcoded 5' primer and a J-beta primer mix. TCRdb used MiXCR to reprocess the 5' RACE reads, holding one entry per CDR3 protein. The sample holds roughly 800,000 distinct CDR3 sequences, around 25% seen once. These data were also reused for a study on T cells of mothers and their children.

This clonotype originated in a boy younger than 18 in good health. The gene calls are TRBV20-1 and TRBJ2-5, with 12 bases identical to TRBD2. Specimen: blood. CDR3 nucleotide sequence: TGCAGTGCTAGCCTGACTAGCGGGGGACAAGAGACCCAGTACTTC. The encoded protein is CSASLTSGGQETQYF.